The sequence of this T cell receptor beta chain was determined in a study of blood T cells in healthy people across ages. Study-wide results and caveats: Donor CMV status was unknown, possibly confounding expanded clonotype changes. Fewer expanded clones and more diversity marked long-lived versus aged donors. Bulk PBMC profiling left naive and antigen-experienced comparisons inconclusive.

Peripheral blood samples of around 9.3 milliliters were drawn from each donor. The table lists this clonotype with a few counts. Its specificity is unknown. The CDR3 is made up of 16 amino acids. CDR1 and CDR2 (germline): SEHNR, FQNEAQ (reference sequence). V lost 5 bases and J 2 bases, leaving 16 bases between the germline ends. It was with a sample-barcoded 5' primer and a J-beta primer mix that a second PCR of roughly 6 to 12 cycles was run. MiXCR, applied by TCRdb to the 5' RACE reads, yields one record per CDR3 protein. The profile shows roughly 1.5 million distinct CDR3 sequences, approximately 43% of them singletons.

V usage is TRBV7-9 and J usage is TRBJ2-1, with D possibly matching TRBD1 (5 bases). The specimen sequenced was blood. This TCR was sampled from a young woman in good health. The CDR3 region has the DNA TGTGCCAGCAGCACCAGACAGAAGGACACCTACAATGAGCAGTTCTTC. Translated, it gives CASSTRQKDTYNEQFF.